One TCR beta chain is described in this entry. This clonotype was seen many times. No antigen is known for it. It has no much larger one-base neighbor in the sample; base qualities were not kept. This sample's treatment or condition label indicates: in vitro stimulation with specific CMV peptide epitopes to enrich CMV-specific T cells. The data were taken from a study of T cell repertoires in cytomegalovirus infection (dated by TCRdb to about 2019). The study in broad terms: Alongside well-studied HLA-B-restricted epitopes, the peptide stimulations were aimed at recently identified HLA-C-restricted CMV epitopes, whose presentation resists viral immunomodulation. Donor HLA type was relevant to the analysis, as public TCR beta signatures indicated carriage of CMV infection together with the matching HLA type.

Study-wide findings and limitations: Carriers of CMV infection plus the relevant HLA type were discriminated by the cumulative frequency of public TCR beta family members in the study cohort and in an independent approximately 350-donor cohort. The ex vivo response was dominated by HLA-C-restricted CMV-specific TCR beta clonotypes, and the single most frequent clonotype in two of eight donors was supplied by these HLA-C-restricted clonotypes.

Sequencing relied on an Illumina HiSeq 1500. TCRdb reprocessed the public reads (quality trimming at Q25 with fastp, clone calling with MiXCR) and kept in-frame beta chains. For every CDR3 protein sequence, its rows merge into one entry that carries the most common genes and DNA. The table for this sample lists roughly 990,000 distinct CDR3 sequences; around 32% of them were counted only once. The ten top clones hold over 12% of the sample. V is cut by 0 bases and J by 2 bases, and the space between the germline ends is 11 bases. The CDR3 numbers 16 residues from cysteine through phenylalanine. This entry keeps only the CDR3 DNA: 48 bases, framed from base 1. CDR1 and CDR2 are read off the germline V gene as SGHNT and YENEEA.

The sample in question was cultured CD8+ T cells from PBMCs, obtained from culture after CMV antigen stimulation. The chain employs TRBV11-3 and TRBJ2-1; TRBD2 is a weak D gene call, 7 bases matching. This TCR was sampled from a human donor in good health (CMV status not recorded). Some clones in this sample may be carry-over from other donors' samples. In nucleotides, the sequence is TGTGCCAGCAGCTTAGACGGGGGGCTTACCTACAATGAGCAGTTCTTC. This gives the protein CASSLDGGLTYNEQFF.